This TCR beta chain was obtained from a study of blood T cell repertoires in COVID-19. TCRdb's copy holds only in-frame clones and misses some; the assay was immunoSEQ multiplex PCR. The repertoire holds about 160,000 clones, over 75% seen once, with 11% in the top ten. J gave up 9 bases and V 5 bases, and 10 bases lay outside the gene matches. The germline V gene encodes CDR1 LNHDA and CDR2 SQIVND (reference sequence). The CDR3 runs 15 residues. This chain connects TRBV19 to TRBJ2-1, with TRBD1 identical over 10 bases. The sequenced sample was peripheral blood. The TCR comes from a man between 60 and 75 years old with active or convalescent COVID-19. The CDR3 nucleotides are TGTGCCAGTAGTGGCCCGGGACAGGGGACGGGTGAGCAGTTCTTC. Translation: CASSGPGQGTGEQFF.